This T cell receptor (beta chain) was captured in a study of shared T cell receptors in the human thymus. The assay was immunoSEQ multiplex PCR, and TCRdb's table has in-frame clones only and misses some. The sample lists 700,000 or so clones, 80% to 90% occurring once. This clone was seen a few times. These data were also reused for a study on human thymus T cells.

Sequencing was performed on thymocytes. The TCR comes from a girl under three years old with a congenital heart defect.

CDR3: CASSLGISGRVVGQPQHF. In DNA form, the CDR3 reads TGTGCCAGCAGCTTAGGGATCTCGGGAAGGGTAGTAGGTCAGCCCCAGCATTTT. This sequence joins TRBV7-2 and TRBJ1-5; D remains ambiguous. CDR1 is SGHTA, CDR2 FQGNSA, per germline. The germline V and J ends were trimmed by 1 base and 6 bases, with 22 bases remaining between them. This CDR3 contains 18 residues.